Sequencing of this TCR beta chain was carried out in a study of OX40 agonist ivuxolimab in advanced cancers. V was pared by 0 bases and J by 3 bases, with 15 bases between. Germline-derived CDR1 and CDR2 are MGHRA and YSYEKL. This CDR3 spans 17 amino acids. Sequencing was performed with immunoSEQ multiplex PCR; in TCRdb, only in-frame clones are kept and a portion is missing. The sample gives fewer than 85,000 clones, 85% of which show up once; 0.53% is in the top ten. This TCR was recovered from an adult with an advanced solid tumor such as melanoma, head and neck, liver or kidney cancer. The J gene is TRBJ2-4, the V gene TRBV4-1; TRBD2 is a possible D gene (6 bases). Material: CD4+ or CD8+ T cells sorted from blood, obtained in a trial of the OX40 agonist ivuxolimab. For the CDR3, the DNA is TGCGCCAGCAGCCAAGAAACATCTAGCGTAGGCAAAAACATTCAGTACTTC. Its translation is CASSQETSSVGKNIQYF.